These 27 T cell receptor beta chains originate from one sample sequenced in a study of blood T cell repertoires in COVID-19. Profiling relied on immunoSEQ multiplex PCR, and the TCRdb table lists in-frame clones only, not all of them. The sample lists 300,000 to 450,000 clones, around 87% seen once, with under 3% in the top ten. The material sequenced was peripheral blood. These receptors came from a human donor in a cohort sampled during active COVID-19.

This clone came up a few times. The chain joins TRBV25-1 to TRBJ2-2, with a weak D call TRBD1 (5 bases). The germline V and J ends were trimmed by 3 bases and 5 bases, with 13 bases remaining between them. CDR3 size: 15 residues. Germline CDR1 is MGHDK and CDR2 is SYGVNS. The CDR3 sequence: CASSEAGHLTGELFF. The DNA for the CDR3 is TGTGCCAGCAGTGAGGCAGGGCACCTAACCGGGGAGCTGTTTTTT.

V is TRBV5-4 and J is TRBJ2-3, with unresolved D. The CDR3 has 16 residues. Trimming removed 0 bases at V and 3 bases at J, with 14 bases between. From germline, CDR1 is SGHNT and CDR2 YYREEE (reference sequence). DNA of the CDR3: TGTGCCAGCAGCTTGGGCACCGACTTCGGGACAGATACGCAGTATTTT. This sequence encodes CASSLGTDFGTDTQYF.

V usage is TRBV7-7 and J usage is TRBJ2-5, with 7 bases aligning to TRBD1. V shed 1 base and J 2 bases; nucleotides not matched to a gene: 4. Germline values: CDR1 SSHAT, CDR2 FNYEAQ (reference sequence). There are 15 residues in the CDR3. CDR3 in amino acids: CASSLGGTAQETQYF. DNA for the CDR3: TGTGCCAGCAGCTTAGGGGGGACAGCGCAAGAGACCCAGTACTTC.

This chain uses TRBV7-3 with TRBJ2-2; the D gene is possibly TRBD1 (6 bases). Germline CDR1 is SGHTA and CDR2 is FQGTGA. Trimming removed 5 bases from V and 0 bases from J, with 10 bases in between. The CDR3 is 15 amino acids. The CDR3 loop reads CASSPTGTNTGELFF. Written as DNA, the CDR3 is TGTGCCAGCAGCCCCACAGGGACGAACACCGGGGAGCTGTTTTTT.

This chain uses TRBV7-3 with TRBJ2-3; D is possibly TRBD1 (5 bases). This CDR3 spans 14 amino acids. Trimming took 3 bases from V and 2 from J, leaving 9 bases between them. Per germline, CDR1 SGHTA and CDR2 FQGTGA. CDR3 residues: CASSLGPATDTQYF. The CDR3 DNA sequence: TGTGCCAGCAGCTTGGGGCCAGCCACAGATACGCAGTATTTT.

The V call is TRBV10-1, the J call TRBJ1-4, with D unresolved. Germline CDR1 is WNHNN and CDR2 is SYGVQD (reference sequence). V was shortened by 1 base and J by 5 bases, with 20 bases between the two germline ends. The CDR3 sequence is 18 residues long. The CDR3 DNA follows: TGCGCCAGCAGTGAGTGGATGGGAGAGAAACTATTAAATGAAAAACTGTTTTTT. Translating gives CASSEWMGEKLLNEKLFF.

V and J are TRBV5-4 and TRBJ2-3; 8 nucleotides align to TRBD1. The trim removed 4 bases at V and 3 bases at J, leaving 7 bases unmatched. This CDR3 spans 15 amino acids. Germline CDR1 SGHNT, CDR2 YYREEE (reference sequence). CDR3 DNA: TGTGCCAGCAGCCCCGGACAGGGAGGTACAGATACGCAGTATTTT. This translates into CASSPGQGGTDTQYF.

The gene calls are TRBV5-6 and TRBJ2-3; 7 nucleotides match TRBD2. The ends lost 3 bases at V and 9 bases at J; junction bases unmatched: 10. Germline V gives CDR1 SGHDT, CDR2 YYEEEE. The CDR3 is made up of 14 amino acids. CDR3 coding DNA: TGTGCCAGCAGCTCCGGGACTACCGAGGGAACGCAGTATTTT. This encodes CASSSGTTEGTQYF.

Here the CDR3 DNA reads TGCGCCAGCAGCTCCCGGGACATTTTATTCCATAGCAATCAGCCCCAGCATTTT. Its translation is CASSSRDILFHSNQPQHF. This chain connects TRBV5-1 to TRBJ1-5; D may be TRBD1 (6 bases). V lost 3 bases to trimming and J lost 0 bases, with 19 bases between them. Per germline, CDR1 SGHRS and CDR2 YFSETQ. There are 18 residues in the CDR3. The full variable domain, rest sourced from reference TRBV5-1 and TRBJ1-5, is KAGVTQTPRYLIKTRGQQVTLSCSPISGHRSVSWYQQTPGQGLQFLFEYFSETQRNKGNFPGRFSGRQFSNSRSEMNVSTLELGDSALYLCASSSRDILFHSNQPQHFGDGTRLSIL.

This clone appeared a single time. The J gene is TRBJ2-7, the V gene TRBV28, with a tentative D call TRBD1 (5 bases). CDR1 is MDHEN and CDR2 is SYDVKM in the germline V gene. The CDR3 covers 15 residues. V was clipped by 5 bases and J by 5 bases, with 19 bases between them. The CDR3 reads CASSRYSGKSHEQYF. The CDR3 nucleotides read TGTGCCAGCAGTCGTTACTCAGGGAAGAGCCACGAGCAGTACTTC. Combining the CDR3 with reference TRBV28 and TRBJ2-7 gives the whole variable domain DVKVTQSSRYLVKRTGEKVFLECVQDMDHENMFWYRQDPGLGLRLIYFSYDVKMKEKGDIPEGYSVSREKKERFSLILESASTNQTSMYLCASSRYSGKSHEQYFGPGTRLTVT.

This rearrangement joins TRBV10-1 to TRBJ2-1; D gene ambiguous. Looked up from germline, CDR1 is WNHNN and CDR2 is SYGVQD (reference sequence). Trimming shortened V by 2 bases and J by 0 bases, and 14 bases separated the two germline ends. This CDR3 spans 17 amino acids. The CDR3 spells CASSESRAKSSYNEQFF. The CDR3 DNA follows: TGCGCCAGCAGTGAGAGTCGCGCTAAGAGCTCCTACAATGAGCAGTTCTTC.

There are a few counts of this clone. The chain couples TRBV9 to TRBJ2-5; D may be TRBD1 (6 bases). V gave up 0 bases and J gave up 4 bases, with 10 bases separating them. CDR1 is SGDLS, CDR2 YYNGEE, per germline. CDR3 length equals 14 residues. The CDR3 sequence: CASSVGSRGETQYF. The CDR3 DNA follows: TGTGCCAGCAGCGTAGGGTCCAGGGGAGAGACCCAGTACTTC.

The V gene is TRBV7-9, the J gene TRBJ2-7; D gene uncertain. V gave up 5 bases and J gave up 6 bases, with 14 bases separating them. This CDR3 spans 13 amino acids. The germline V gene encodes CDR1 SEHNR and CDR2 FQNEAQ (reference sequence). This CDR3 reads CASSPVKRPEQYF. Written as DNA, the CDR3 is TGTGCCAGCAGCCCCGTGAAGCGTCCCGAGCAGTACTTC.

CDR3 in DNA: TGCGCCAGCACCGTAACCAACTCCCTGTACAATCGGGAGGGCTACACCTTC. As protein: CASTVTNSLYNREGYTF. The chain has TRBV10-1 and TRBJ1-2; no reliable D call. V shed 7 bases and J shed 8 bases, with 29 bases lying between them. The CDR3 spans 17 residues. Germline values: CDR1 WNHNN, CDR2 SYGVQD (reference sequence).

The CDR3 DNA is TGTGCCAGCAGCCAACGTCCAGGGGGCTGGACTGAAGCTTTCTTT. Translated, it gives CASSQRPGGWTEAFF. The rearrangement joins TRBV7-2 to TRBJ1-1, with 8 bases aligning to TRBD1. Germline V lookup: CDR1 SGHTA, CDR2 FQGNSA. The CDR3 totals 15 residues. The J segment lost 5 bases and the V segment lost 5 bases, leaving 10 bases of the junction unmatched.

This clone has only a few counts. V usage is TRBV19 and J usage is TRBJ2-2; TRBD1 agrees at 10 bases. This CDR3 comprises 16 residues. V lost 4 bases to trimming and J lost 7 bases; unmatched junction nucleotides: 9. Germline CDR1 reads LNHDA; CDR2 reads SQIVND (reference sequence). The CDR3 here is CASSTIDRGLIGELFF. CDR3 sequence (DNA): TGTGCCAGTAGTACGATCGACAGGGGGCTTATCGGGGAGCTGTTTTTT. Drawing the rest from reference TRBV19 and TRBJ2-2, the complete variable domain is DGGITQSPKYLFRKEGQNVTLSCEQNLNHDAMYWYRQDPGQGLRLIYYSQIVNDFQKGDIAEGYSVSREKKESFPLTVTSAQKNPTAFYLCASSTIDRGLIGELFFGEGSRLTVL.

This chain uses TRBV15 with TRBJ2-2; possibly TRBD2 for D (5 bases). In germline, CDR1 is LNHNV, CDR2 YYDKDF (reference sequence). This CDR3 spans 13 amino acids. The V end was cut by 5 bases, the J end by 6 bases, with 10 bases between. CDR3 region: CATSVRRAGELFF. CDR3 coding DNA: TGTGCCACCAGCGTTAGGCGGGCCGGGGAGCTGTTTTTT.

The chain has TRBV6-4 and TRBJ2-1, with 7 bases aligning to TRBD2. With 2 bases clipped from V and 4 bases from J, the junction kept 5 bases outside the gene matches. Germline-derived CDR1 and CDR2 are MRHNA and SNTAGT. This CDR3 has 15 residues. The CDR3 DNA reads TGTGCCAGCAGTGACCCCGCGGGGGAATACAATGAGCAGTTCTTC. Protein: CASSDPAGEYNEQFF.

This sequence joins TRBV4-2 and TRBJ2-5; no definite D call. There are 17 residues in the CDR3. V lost 1 base and J 5 bases, leaving 20 bases between the germline ends. Germline V lookup: CDR1 LGHNA, CDR2 YNFKEQ. Here the CDR3 DNA reads TGTGCCAGCAGCCAAGTTACGTCTAGGAGCCTTCGGGAGACCCAGTACTTC. Translated: CASSQVTSRSLRETQYF.

The J gene is TRBJ1-6, the V gene TRBV5-1; 8 positions match TRBD1. Germline CDR1 is SGHRS and CDR2 is YFSETQ. The V gene end was trimmed by 2 bases and the J gene end by 4 bases; junction bases not matched to a gene: 11. The CDR3 has 18 residues. The CDR3 sequence: CASSLDGQGLLYNSPLHF. Written as DNA, the CDR3 is TGCGCCAGCAGCTTAGACGGACAGGGCCTACTTTATAATTCACCCCTCCACTTT.

This chain's CDR3 is CASSPQGGGTGELFF. CDR3 nucleotide sequence: TGTGCCAGCAGCCCCCAAGGGGGCGGGACCGGGGAGCTGTTTTTT. This sequence joins TRBV28 and TRBJ2-2; 7 bases align to TRBD1. Germline values: CDR1 MDHEN, CDR2 SYDVKM. Trimming at V came to 6 bases and at J to 5 bases, leaving 9 bases not matched to a gene. CDR3 length: 15 residues.

CDR3 nucleotides: TGTGCCAGCAGTTTAAGGGGGGGGCAGGGGTATGAAAAACTGTTTTTT. Protein product: CASSLRGGQGYEKLFF. The chain joins TRBV28 to TRBJ1-4; a possible D gene is TRBD1 (6 bases). The CDR3 contains 16 residues. Trimming cost V 2 bases and J 6 bases, with 16 bases left between them. Germline CDR1 reads MDHEN; CDR2 reads SYDVKM. Supplemented by reference TRBV28 and TRBJ1-4, the full variable domain reads DVKVTQSSRYLVKRTGEKVFLECVQDMDHENMFWYRQDPGLGLRLIYFSYDVKMKEKGDIPEGYSVSREKKERFSLILESASTNQTSMYLCASSLRGGQGYEKLFFGSGTQLSVL.

The V gene is TRBV5-3, the J gene TRBJ2-2; TRBD2 matches at 8 bases. TRBV5-3 is identified as an open reading frame with a role that is uncertain. J lost 5 bases, V lost 4 bases, and 13 bases had no gene match. The CDR3 loop spans 17 amino acids. The CDR3 loop reads CARSSRTSWRETGELFF. CDR3 bases: TGTGCCAGAAGCAGCCGGACTAGCTGGAGAGAAACCGGGGAGCTGTTTTTT.

The chain is built from TRBV6-1 and TRBJ2-7; 10 positions agree with TRBD1. The CDR3 spans 16 residues. In germline, CDR1 is MNHNS, CDR2 SASEGT. J was trimmed by 6 bases and V by 2 bases; bases with no gene match: 10. The CDR3 region is CASSENGPGTGAEQYF. CDR3 nucleotide sequence: TGTGCCAGCAGTGAAAACGGCCCCGGGACAGGGGCCGAGCAGTACTTC.

The chain carries TRBV5-6 and TRBJ2-1; TRBD2 agrees at 8 bases. This CDR3 is 15 amino acids long. The germline V gene encodes CDR1 SGHDT and CDR2 YYEEEE. V dropped 3 bases and J dropped 3; count of bases not matched to a gene: 5. CDR3 residues: CASSSERERYNEQFF. CDR3 nucleotides: TGTGCCAGCAGCTCGGAGCGGGAGCGCTACAATGAGCAGTTCTTC.

The gene calls are TRBV5-1 and TRBJ1-6, with D hard to call. Germline loops: CDR1 SGHRS, CDR2 YFSETQ. Trimming left V 2 bases short and J 5 bases short, with 11 bases between. The CDR3 loop spans 15 amino acids. The CDR3 nucleotides read TGCGCCAGCAGCTTCGGGGTGAGCAATAATTCACCCCTCCACTTT. Translation: CASSFGVSNNSPLHF.

As to this clone: One junction end disagrees with the germline gene, perhaps due to a read error. This sequence joins TRBV7-7 and TRBJ2-7, with 9 bases identical to TRBD1. CDR3 length: 15 residues. Germline-derived CDR1 and CDR2 are SSHAT and FNYEAQ (reference sequence). CDR3 in DNA: TGTGCTAGCAGCTTAGCGCCGACAGGGGGGGGCGAGCAGTACTTC. It is translated as CASSLAPTGGGEQYF. Combining the CDR3 with reference TRBV7-7 and TRBJ2-7 gives the whole variable domain GAGVSQSPRYKVTKRGQDVTLRCDPISSHATLYWYQQALGQGPEFLTYFNYEAQPDKSGLPSDRFSAERPEGSISTLTIQRTEQRDSAMYRCASSLAPTGGGEQYFGPGTRLTVT.